In its sample, the clone carrying this T cell receptor beta chain was seen many times. The sample originates from a study of human T cells and chemical hapten exposure. For the study at large: How much TCR each sample yielded varied, mostly because pooled library volumes differed slightly.

The CDR3 extends over 16 amino acids. CDR1 is SQVTM, CDR2 ANQGSEA, per germline. The V gene lost 2 bases and the J gene lost 0 bases, with 13 bases spanning the gap. TCRdb re-called the RACE reads with MiXCR, one entry per CDR3 protein. This table has roughly 56,000 distinct CDR3 sequences, 9.6% appearing once. Time point denoted: pre-sensitization, week 0. Described treatment: therapeutic diphenylcyclopropenone sensitization with weekly scalp DPC. Whole blood that had not been fractionated was the source of extracted total RNA. The sequence came from a woman in her 30s with alopecia areata. Some clones in this sample may be carry-over from other donors' samples. Sequences were derived from whole blood, sampled in connection with sensitization to the hapten diphenylcyclopropenone (DPC). The chain links TRBV29-1 to TRBJ2-2; tentatively, D is TRBD2 (6 bases). CDR3 DNA sequence: TGCAGCGTTGAATTCGGAGTAGCGGCGAACACCGGGGAGCTGTTTTTT. Translation gives CSVEFGVAANTGELFF.